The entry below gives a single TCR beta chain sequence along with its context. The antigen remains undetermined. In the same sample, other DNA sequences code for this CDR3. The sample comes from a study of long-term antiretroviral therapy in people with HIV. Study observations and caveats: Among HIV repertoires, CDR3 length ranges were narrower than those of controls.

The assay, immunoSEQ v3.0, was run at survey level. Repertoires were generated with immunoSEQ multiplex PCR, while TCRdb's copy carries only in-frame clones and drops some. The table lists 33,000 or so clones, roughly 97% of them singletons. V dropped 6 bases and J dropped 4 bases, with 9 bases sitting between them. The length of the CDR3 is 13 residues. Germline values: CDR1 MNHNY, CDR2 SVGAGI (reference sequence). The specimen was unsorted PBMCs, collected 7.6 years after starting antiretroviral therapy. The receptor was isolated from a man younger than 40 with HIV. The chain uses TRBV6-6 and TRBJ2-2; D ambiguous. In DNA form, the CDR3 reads TGTGCCAGCAGCCCCTCCGGCACCGGGGAGCTGTTTTTT. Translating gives CASSPSGTGELFF.